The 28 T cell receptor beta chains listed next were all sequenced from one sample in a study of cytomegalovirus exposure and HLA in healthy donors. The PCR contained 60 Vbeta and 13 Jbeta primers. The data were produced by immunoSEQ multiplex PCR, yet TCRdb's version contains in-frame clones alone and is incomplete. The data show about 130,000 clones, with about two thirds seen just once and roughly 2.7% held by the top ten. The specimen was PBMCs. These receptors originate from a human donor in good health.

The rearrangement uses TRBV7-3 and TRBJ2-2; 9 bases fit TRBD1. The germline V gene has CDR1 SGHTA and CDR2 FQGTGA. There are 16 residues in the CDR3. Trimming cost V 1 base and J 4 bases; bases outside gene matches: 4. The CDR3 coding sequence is TGTGCCAGCAGCTTAAGCGGGGACAGGGCCACCGGGGAGCTGTTTTTT. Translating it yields CASSLSGDRATGELFF.

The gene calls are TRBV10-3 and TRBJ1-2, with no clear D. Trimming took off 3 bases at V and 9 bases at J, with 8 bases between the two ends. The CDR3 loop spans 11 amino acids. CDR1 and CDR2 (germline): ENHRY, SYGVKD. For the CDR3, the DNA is TGTGCCATCAGTGATGGTGGCAGCTACACCTTC. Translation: CAISDGGSYTF.

The CDR3 DNA follows: TGTGCCAGTAGTGTAAACAGGGGGATGACCCAGTACTTC. This gives the protein CASSVNRGMTQYF. This chain joins TRBV19 and TRBJ2-5; 8 bases agree with TRBD1. The CDR3 totals 13 residues. V was clipped by 5 bases and J by 7 bases; unmatched bases: 6. Germline-derived CDR1 and CDR2 are LNHDA and SQIVND (reference sequence).

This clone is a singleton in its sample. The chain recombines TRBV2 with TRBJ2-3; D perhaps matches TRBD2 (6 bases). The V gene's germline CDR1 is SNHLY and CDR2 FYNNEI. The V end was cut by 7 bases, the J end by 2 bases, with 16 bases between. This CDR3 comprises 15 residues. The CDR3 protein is CASMLNWRDTDTQYF. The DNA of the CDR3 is TGTGCCAGCATGTTGAATTGGCGGGACACAGATACGCAGTATTTT.

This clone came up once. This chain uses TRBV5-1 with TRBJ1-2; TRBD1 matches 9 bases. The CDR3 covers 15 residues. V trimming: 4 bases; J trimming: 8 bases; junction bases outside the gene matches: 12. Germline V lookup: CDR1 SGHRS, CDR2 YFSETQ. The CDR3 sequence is CASSGPGQGFSGYTF. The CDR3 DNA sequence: TGCGCCAGCAGCGGCCCGGGACAGGGCTTCAGCGGCTACACCTTC.

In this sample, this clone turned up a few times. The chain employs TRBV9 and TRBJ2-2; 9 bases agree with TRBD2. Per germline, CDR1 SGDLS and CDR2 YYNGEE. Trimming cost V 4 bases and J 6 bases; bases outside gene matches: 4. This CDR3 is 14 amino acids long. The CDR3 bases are TGTGCCAGCAGCCGAATAGCGGGGGCCGGGGAGCTGTTTTTT. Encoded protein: CASSRIAGAGELFF. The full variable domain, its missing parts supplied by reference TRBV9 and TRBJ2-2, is DSGVTQTPKHLITATGQRVTLRCSPRSGDLSVYWYQQSLDQGLQFLIQYYNGEERAKGNILERFSAQQFPDLHSELNLSSLELGDSALYFCASSRIAGAGELFFGEGSRLTVL.

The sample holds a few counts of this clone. The CDR3 loop reads CASRKDQGNNEQFF. The CDR3 DNA sequence: TGTGCCAGTAGAAAAGACCAGGGAAACAATGAGCAGTTCTTC. This chain joins TRBV4-2 and TRBJ2-1, with D tentatively TRBD1 (5 bases). There are 14 residues in the CDR3. CDR1 is LGHNA, CDR2 YNFKEQ, per germline. With 9 bases removed from V and 5 bases from J, the gap between germline ends came to 17 bases.

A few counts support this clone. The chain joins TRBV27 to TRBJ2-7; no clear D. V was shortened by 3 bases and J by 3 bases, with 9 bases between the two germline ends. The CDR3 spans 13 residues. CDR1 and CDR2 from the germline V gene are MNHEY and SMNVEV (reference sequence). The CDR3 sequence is CASSFDSLYEQYF. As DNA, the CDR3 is TGTGCCAGCAGTTTTGATAGCCTCTACGAGCAGTACTTC.

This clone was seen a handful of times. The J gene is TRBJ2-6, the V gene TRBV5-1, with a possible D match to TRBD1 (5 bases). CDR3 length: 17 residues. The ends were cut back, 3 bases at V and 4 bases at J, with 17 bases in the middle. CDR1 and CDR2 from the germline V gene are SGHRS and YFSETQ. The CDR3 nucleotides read TGCGCCAGCAGCTCGACAATTCAGGGTCCCGGGGCCAACGTCCTGACTTTC. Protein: CASSSTIQGPGANVLTF.

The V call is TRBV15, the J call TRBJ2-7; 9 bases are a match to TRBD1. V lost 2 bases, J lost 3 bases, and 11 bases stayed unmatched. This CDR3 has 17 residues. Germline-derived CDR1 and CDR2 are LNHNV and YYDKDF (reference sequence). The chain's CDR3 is CATSRSTGGRLIYEQYF. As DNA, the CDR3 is TGTGCCACCAGCAGATCAACAGGGGGCCGTCTAATCTACGAGCAGTACTTC. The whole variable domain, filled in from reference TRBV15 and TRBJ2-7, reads DAMVIQNPRYQVTQFGKPVTLSCSQTLNHNVMYWYQQKSSQAPKLLFHYYDKDFNNEADTPDNFQSRRPNTSFCFLDIRSPGLGDTAMYLCATSRSTGGRLIYEQYFGPGTRLTVT.

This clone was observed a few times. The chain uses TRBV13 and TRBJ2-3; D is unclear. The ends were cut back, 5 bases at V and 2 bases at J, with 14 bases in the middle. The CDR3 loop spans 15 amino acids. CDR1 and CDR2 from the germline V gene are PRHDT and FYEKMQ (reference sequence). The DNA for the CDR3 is TGTGCCAGCAGCCCCCGCTACCCCCACACAGATACGCAGTATTTT. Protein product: CASSPRYPHTDTQYF.

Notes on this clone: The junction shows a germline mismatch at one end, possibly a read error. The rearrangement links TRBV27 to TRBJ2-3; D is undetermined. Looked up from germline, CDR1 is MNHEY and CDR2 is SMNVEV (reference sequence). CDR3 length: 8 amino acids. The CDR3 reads CEADTQYF. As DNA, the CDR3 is TGCGAAGCCGATACGCAGTATTTT.

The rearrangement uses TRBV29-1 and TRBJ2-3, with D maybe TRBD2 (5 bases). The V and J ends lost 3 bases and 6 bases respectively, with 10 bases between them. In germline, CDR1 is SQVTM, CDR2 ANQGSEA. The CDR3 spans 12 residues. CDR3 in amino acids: CSVEPVADTQYF. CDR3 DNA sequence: TGCAGCGTTGAGCCGGTAGCGGATACGCAGTATTTT.

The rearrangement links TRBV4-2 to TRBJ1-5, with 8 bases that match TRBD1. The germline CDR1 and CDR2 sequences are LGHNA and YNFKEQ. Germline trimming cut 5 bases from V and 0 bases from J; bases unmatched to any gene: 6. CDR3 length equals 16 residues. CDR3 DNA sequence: TGTGCCAGCAGCTCGCCCGGGACAGGTAGCAATCAGCCCCAGCATTTT. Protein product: CASSSPGTGSNQPQHF.

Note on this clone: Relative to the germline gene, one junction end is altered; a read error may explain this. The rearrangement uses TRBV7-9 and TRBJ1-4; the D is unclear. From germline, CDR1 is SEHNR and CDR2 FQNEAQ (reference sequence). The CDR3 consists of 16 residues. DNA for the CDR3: TGTTCCAGCAGCTTCCAAGGTGGAGGCGGTGTTAATAAACTGTTTTTT. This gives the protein CSSSFQGGGGVNKLFF. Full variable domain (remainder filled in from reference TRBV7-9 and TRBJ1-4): DTGVSQNPRHKITKRGQNVTFRCDPISEHNRLYWYRQTLGQGPEFLTYFQNEAQLEKSRLLSDRFSAERPKGSFSTLEIQRTEQGDSAMYLCSSSFQGGGGVNKLFFGSGTQLSVL.

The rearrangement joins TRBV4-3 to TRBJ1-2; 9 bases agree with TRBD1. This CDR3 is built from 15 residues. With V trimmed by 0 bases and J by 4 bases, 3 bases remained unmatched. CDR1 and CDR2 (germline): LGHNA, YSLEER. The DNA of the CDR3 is TGCGCCAGCAGCCAAGACCGACAGGGGGGCTATGGCTACACCTTC. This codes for CASSQDRQGGYGYTF.

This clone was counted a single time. CDR3 coding DNA: TGTGCCAGTAGAACACCGAGCGGACAGGGCCAAGAGACCCAGTACTTC. Residues: CASRTPSGQGQETQYF. This sequence joins TRBV19 and TRBJ2-5; TRBD1 matches at 8 bases. The germline V gene has CDR1 LNHDA and CDR2 SQIVND (reference sequence). With 6 bases clipped from V and 1 base from J, the junction kept 10 bases outside the gene matches. The CDR3 is 16 amino acids. Using reference TRBV19 and TRBJ2-5 for the parts outside the CDR3, the full variable domain is DGGITQSPKYLFRKEGQNVTLSCEQNLNHDAMYWYRQDPGQGLRLIYYSQIVNDFQKGDIAEGYSVSREKKESFPLTVTSAQKNPTAFYLCASRTPSGQGQETQYFGPGTRLLVL.

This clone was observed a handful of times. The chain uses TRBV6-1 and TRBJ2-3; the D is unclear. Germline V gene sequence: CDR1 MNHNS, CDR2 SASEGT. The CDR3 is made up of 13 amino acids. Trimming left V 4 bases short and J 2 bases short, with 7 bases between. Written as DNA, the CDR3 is TGTGCCAGCAGTGTTGAGCTCACAGATACGCAGTATTTT. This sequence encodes CASSVELTDTQYF.

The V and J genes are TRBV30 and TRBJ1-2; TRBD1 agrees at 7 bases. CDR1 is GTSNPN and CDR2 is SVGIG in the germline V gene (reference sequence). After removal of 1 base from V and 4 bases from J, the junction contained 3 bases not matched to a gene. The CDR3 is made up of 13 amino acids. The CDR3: CAWSAGQTYGYTF. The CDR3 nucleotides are TGTGCCTGGAGTGCGGGACAGACCTATGGCTACACCTTC.

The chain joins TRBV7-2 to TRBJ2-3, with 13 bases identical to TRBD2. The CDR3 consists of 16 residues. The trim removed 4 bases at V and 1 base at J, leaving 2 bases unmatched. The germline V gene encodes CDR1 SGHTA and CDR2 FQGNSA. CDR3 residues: CASSWGLAGRTDTQYF. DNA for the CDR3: TGTGCCAGCAGCTGGGGACTAGCGGGACGCACAGATACGCAGTATTTT.

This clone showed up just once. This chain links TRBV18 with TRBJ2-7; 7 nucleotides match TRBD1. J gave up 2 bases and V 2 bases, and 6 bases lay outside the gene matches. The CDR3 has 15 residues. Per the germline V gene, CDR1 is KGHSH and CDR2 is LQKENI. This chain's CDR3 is CASSPGTGVTYEQYF. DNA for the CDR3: TGTGCCAGCTCACCAGGAACAGGGGTAACCTACGAGCAGTACTTC.

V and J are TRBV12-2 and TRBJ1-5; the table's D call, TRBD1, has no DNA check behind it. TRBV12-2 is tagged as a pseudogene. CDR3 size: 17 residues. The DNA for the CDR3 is TGTGCAAGTCGCCAAGGCAGGGTACCATATAGCAATCAGCCCCAGCATTTT. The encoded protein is CASRQGRVPYSNQPQHF.

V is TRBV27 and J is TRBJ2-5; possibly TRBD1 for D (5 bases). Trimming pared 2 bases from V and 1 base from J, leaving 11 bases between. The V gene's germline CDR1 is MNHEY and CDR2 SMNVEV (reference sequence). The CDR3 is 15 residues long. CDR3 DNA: TGTGCCAGCAGTTTACTGGGGCCCCCCCAAGAGACCCAGTACTTC. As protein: CASSLLGPPQETQYF.

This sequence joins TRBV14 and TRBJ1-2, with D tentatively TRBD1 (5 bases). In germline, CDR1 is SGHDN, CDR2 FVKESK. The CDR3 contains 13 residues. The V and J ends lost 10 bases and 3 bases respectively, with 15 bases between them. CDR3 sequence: CANRGSRHYGYTF. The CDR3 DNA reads TGTGCCAATCGGGGGAGTAGGCACTATGGCTACACCTTC.

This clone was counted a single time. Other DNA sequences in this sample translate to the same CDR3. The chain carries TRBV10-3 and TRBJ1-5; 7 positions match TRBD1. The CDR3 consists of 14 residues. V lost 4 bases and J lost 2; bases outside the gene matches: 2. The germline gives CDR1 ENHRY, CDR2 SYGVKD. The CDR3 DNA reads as TGTGCCATCAGTGGGACAGGCGGCAATCAGCCCCAGCATTTT. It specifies CAISGTGGNQPQHF.

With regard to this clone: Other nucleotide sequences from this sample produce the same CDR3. In DNA, the CDR3 is TGTGCCACCAGCAGACCCTCGGACAGGGGTGATTCACCCCTCCACTTT. Translation gives CATSRPSDRGDSPLHF. V usage is TRBV15 and J usage is TRBJ1-6; 9 nucleotides line up with TRBD1. Germline V gene data show CDR1 as LNHNV and CDR2 as YYDKDF (reference sequence). The V gene end was trimmed by 2 bases and the J gene end by 8 bases; junction bases not matched to a gene: 7. This CDR3 has 16 residues. The variable domain in full, with the rest retrieved from reference TRBV15 and TRBJ1-6, is DAMVIQNPRYQVTQFGKPVTLSCSQTLNHNVMYWYQQKSSQAPKLLFHYYDKDFNNEADTPDNFQSRRPNTSFCFLDIRSPGLGDTAMYLCATSRPSDRGDSPLHFGNGTRLTVT.

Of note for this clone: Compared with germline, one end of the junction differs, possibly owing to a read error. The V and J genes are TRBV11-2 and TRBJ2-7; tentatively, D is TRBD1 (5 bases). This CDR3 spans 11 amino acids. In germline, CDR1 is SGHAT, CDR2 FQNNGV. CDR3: CASSSGVGQNF. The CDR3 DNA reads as TGTGCCAGCAGCTCCGGTGTGGGGCAGAACTTC.

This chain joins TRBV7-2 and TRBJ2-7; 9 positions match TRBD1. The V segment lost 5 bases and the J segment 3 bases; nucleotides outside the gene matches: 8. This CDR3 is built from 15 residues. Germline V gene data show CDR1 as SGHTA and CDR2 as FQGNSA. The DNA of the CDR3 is TGTGCCAGCAGCCTAGAGGGACAGGGTGACTACGAGCAGTACTTC. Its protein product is CASSLEGQGDYEQYF.